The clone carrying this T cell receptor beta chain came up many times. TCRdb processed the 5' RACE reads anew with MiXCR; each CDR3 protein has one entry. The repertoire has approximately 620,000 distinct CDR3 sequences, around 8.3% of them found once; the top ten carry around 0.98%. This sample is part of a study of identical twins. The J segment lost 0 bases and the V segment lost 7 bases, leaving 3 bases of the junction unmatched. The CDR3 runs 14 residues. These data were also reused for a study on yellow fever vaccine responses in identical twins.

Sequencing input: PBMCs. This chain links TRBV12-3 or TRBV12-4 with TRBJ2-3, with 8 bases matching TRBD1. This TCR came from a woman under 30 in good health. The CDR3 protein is CASIDRGSTDTQYF. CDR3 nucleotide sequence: TGTGCCAGCATCGACAGGGGAAGCACAGATACGCAGTATTTT.